This passage covers 20 T cell receptor beta chains from one sample sequenced in a study of tumor-infiltrating lymphocytes in primary liver carcinoma. Unsorted bulk tissue, about 19-32 mg of it, served as the source for co-extraction of RNA and DNA. From approximately 500 ng total RNA, TCR beta cDNA was generated with a primer in the constant region. Construction of TCR beta libraries relied on three successive nested multiplex PCR rounds employing slightly modified ARM-PCR. A C-beta reverse primer and TRBV1-TRBV30 forward primers served in each of the first two PCR rounds, at roughly 10 cycles apiece. Via MiXCR, TCRdb re-called the multiplex PCR reads, giving one row per CDR3 protein. The sample holds fewer than 85,000 distinct CDR3 sequences, 69% seen once. The sample was tumor-adjacent normal liver tissue. All receptors derive from a middle-aged man with primary liver carcinoma and hepatitis B virus infection.

With respect to this clonotype: Germline and junction disagree at one end, which may indicate a read error. This rearrangement joins TRBV4-1 to TRBJ1-5; D call uncertain. The germline CDR1 and CDR2 sequences are MGHRA and YSYEKL. The CDR3 loop spans 14 amino acids. The CDR3 region is CTSSQDTVNQSQHF. CDR3 DNA: TGCACCAGCAGCCAAGATACGGTCAATCAGTCCCAGCATTTT.

The chain links TRBV4-3 to TRBJ2-7; tentatively, D is TRBD2 (6 bases). The CDR3 is 16 residues long. V dropped 4 bases and J dropped 1 base, with 17 bases sitting between them. Germline assignment: CDR1 LGHNA and CDR2 YSLEER. CDR3 nucleotides: TGCGCCAGCAGCCCGAAACTAGCTGTCGCATCCTACGAGCAGTACTTC. This sequence encodes CASSPKLAVASYEQYF.

Concerning this clonotype: At one end the junction does not follow the germline gene, possibly because of a read error. This chain uses TRBV5-4 with TRBJ2-1; perhaps TRBD2 as D (6 bases). Germline CDR1 and CDR2: SGHNT and YYREEE (reference sequence). This CDR3 contains 13 residues. For the CDR3, the DNA is TGCGCCAGCAGCCTGGGACTGTTCAATGAGCAGTTCTTC. Its protein product is CASSLGLFNEQFF.

Turning to this clonotype: The junction departs from the called germline gene at one end, perhaps through a read error. The V call is TRBV4-2, the J call TRBJ2-2; 9 bases agree with TRBD2. CDR1 is LGHNA, CDR2 YNFKEQ, per germline. The length of the CDR3 is 19 residues. CDR3 in amino acids: CTSSQGHLREGSNTGGLFF. CDR3 in DNA: TGTACCAGCAGCCAAGGGCACTTGCGGGAGGGCTCGAACACCGGGGGGCTGTTTTTT.

The genes are TRBV6-6 and TRBJ2-5, with D unclear. The CDR3 extends over 14 amino acids. Germline CDR1 is MNHNY and CDR2 is SVGAGI (reference sequence). V shed 2 bases and J shed 7 bases, with 14 bases lying between them. The CDR3 here is CASSYGLHYGTQYF. CDR3 in DNA: TGTGCCAGCAGTTACGGCCTTCACTACGGGACCCAGTACTTC.

With respect to this clonotype: The junction and the germline gene differ at one end; a read error may be behind it. This rearrangement joins TRBV6-1 to TRBJ2-5; TRBD2 matches at 9 bases. The CDR3 has 14 residues. Germline V CDR1 and CDR2: MNHNS, SASEGT. This chain's CDR3 is CASAIAGDSQTQNF. As DNA, the CDR3 is TGTGCCAGCGCTATAGCGGGAGACTCACAGACCCAGAACTTC.

The table lists this clonotype with many counts. V usage is TRBV4-3 and J usage is TRBJ2-4; a possible D gene is TRBD2 (6 bases). Germline assignment: CDR1 LGHNA and CDR2 YSLEER. The V and J ends lost 0 bases and 10 bases respectively, with 10 bases between them. There are 13 residues in the CDR3. CDR3 loop: CASSQEEGSIQYF. CDR3 nucleotides: TGCGCCAGCAGCCAAGAGGAGGGCAGTATTCAGTACTTC.

There are many counts of this clonotype. CDR3 amino acids: CASSSGSSGSYEQFF. CDR3 nucleotide sequence: TGTGCCAGCAGTTCGGGCTCTAGCGGGAGCTATGAGCAGTTCTTC. The J gene is TRBJ2-1, the V gene TRBV28; 10 bases agree with TRBD2. With V trimmed by 4 bases and J by 8 bases, 8 bases remained unmatched. Looked up from germline, CDR1 is MDHEN and CDR2 is SYDVKM. This CDR3 has 15 amino acids.

In regard to this clonotype: At one end, the junction sequence differs from germline, possibly due to a read error. V is TRBV10-1 and J is TRBJ2-7, with a possible D match to TRBD1 (6 bases). The germline V gene has CDR1 WNHNN and CDR2 SYGVQD (reference sequence). The CDR3 contains 15 residues. Written as DNA, the CDR3 is TGCACCAGCAGTGAGGGTCTAGGCGCTAGGGGGGAGCAGTACTTC. Translation: CTSSEGLGARGEQYF.

This clonotype was recorded once. No conserved phenylalanine or tryptophan is present at the end of the CDR3, so a read error is the likely explanation. The chain employs TRBV10-2 and TRBJ2-7; 10 nucleotides line up with TRBD2. CDR1 is WSHSY and CDR2 is SAAADI in the germline V gene. This CDR3 comprises 13 residues. Losses at the gene ends were 5 bases for V and 9 bases for J; bases not matched to a gene: 7. The CDR3 is CASSSGRAPGQYL. For the CDR3, the DNA is TGCGCCAGCAGTAGCGGGAGGGCCCCCGGGCAGTACCTC.

This clonotype was detected many times. The chain recombines TRBV28 with TRBJ1-1; D gene ambiguous. Trimming left V 7 bases short and J 3 bases short, with 9 bases between. Germline CDR1 and CDR2: MDHEN and SYDVKM. The CDR3 has 12 amino acids. CDR3 coding DNA: TGTGCCAGCATGGGCCTGTACACTGAAGCTTTCTTT. Amino acid sequence: CASMGLYTEAFF.

This clonotype occurred once. One end of the junction fails to match germline, which may point to a read error. The chain recombines TRBV6-5 with TRBJ1-1, with 7 bases fitting TRBD1. Germline V CDR1 and CDR2: MNHEY, SVGAGI. The CDR3 contains 17 residues. This chain's CDR3 is CANSQPGQWILNTEAYF. CDR3 nucleotide sequence: TGTGCCAACAGTCAACCGGGACAGTGGATTCTGAACACTGAAGCTTACTTT.

A remark on this clonotype: One junction end does not reproduce the germline sequence, and a read error may be involved. The chain employs TRBV5-6 and TRBJ1-1; TRBD1 matches at 7 bases. Germline loops: CDR1 SGHDT, CDR2 YYEEEE. This CDR3 region has 16 residues. This CDR3 reads CAISSYSRGQTSEAFF. For the CDR3, the DNA is TGTGCCATCAGCTCCTACTCGAGGGGGCAGACGTCTGAAGCTTTCTTT.

This chain connects TRBV14 to TRBJ2-1; TRBD1 is a possible D gene (6 bases). The CDR3 is 13 residues long. Trimming cost V 5 bases and J 16 bases, with 21 bases left between them. Germline V gives CDR1 SGHDN, CDR2 FVKESK. The CDR3 DNA is TGTGCCAGCAGCTTCCGTACAGGGTCGGGGCAATTCTTC. Translation gives CASSFRTGSGQFF.

Comment on this clonotype: At one end, the junction sequence differs from germline, possibly due to a read error. The V and J genes are TRBV6-2 or TRBV6-3 and TRBJ2-1, with D perhaps assigned TRBD1 or TRBD2 (5 bases each). From germline, CDR1 is MNHEY and CDR2 SVGEGT. The CDR3 length is 14 residues. The CDR3 DNA follows: TGTGCCAGTAGTTACGGGCCTTATAGCAGGGAGCAATCCTTC. Protein: CASSYGPYSREQSF.

This clonotype was counted a single time. A much larger clone is a single base away; this may be a read error. The rearrangement links TRBV5-4 to TRBJ1-6; 9 positions agree with TRBD1. Germline V lookup: CDR1 SGHNT, CDR2 YYREEE (reference sequence). The CDR3 loop spans 12 amino acids. Trimming took 6 bases from V and 10 from J; bases not matched to a gene: 2. CDR3 nucleotide sequence: TGTGCCAGCATCGGACAGGGGTCACCCCTCCACTTT. Its translation: CASIGQGSPLHF.

This clonotype was seen a single time. With a much larger clone just one base away, this may be a read error. The V gene is TRBV10-2, the J gene TRBJ2-1, with a weak D call TRBD1 (5 bases). CDR3 length: 12 amino acids. Germline V CDR1 and CDR2: WSHSY, SAAADI. CDR3 loop: CASSRANNEQSF. The DNA of the CDR3 is TGCGCCAGCAGCAGGGCAAACAATGAGCAGTCCTTC.

This clonotype turned up a few times. The chain employs TRBV6-2 or TRBV6-3 and TRBJ1-2; D remains ambiguous. The ends were cut back, 9 bases at V and 4 bases at J, with 24 bases in the middle. The germline gives CDR1 MNHEY, CDR2 SVGEGT. CDR3 length equals 16 residues. The CDR3 region is CASGPSGTFTFYGYTF. The CDR3 DNA reads TGTGCCAGTGGTCCGAGCGGAACCTTTACATTCTATGGCTACACCTTC.

V is TRBV11-1 and J is TRBJ1-6; D perhaps matches TRBD1 (5 bases). This CDR3 is 13 amino acids long. Germline V gene lookup returns CDR1 SGHAT and CDR2 FQDESV (reference sequence). The CDR3: CISSLKGNSPLHF. Written as DNA, the CDR3 is TGTATCAGCAGCTTAAAGGGGAACTCACCCCTCCACTTT.

Worth noting for this clonotype: The junction and the germline gene differ at one end; a read error may be behind it. The J gene is TRBJ2-1, the V gene TRBV12-3 or TRBV12-4; D remains ambiguous. This CDR3 is 16 amino acids long. CDR3 protein: CASSSRTRVSYNEQFF. For the CDR3, the DNA is TGCGCCAGCAGTTCTCGGACGAGAGTCTCCTACAATGAGCAGTTCTTC.